The rows below give T cell receptor beta chains drawn from one sample of a study of cytomegalovirus exposure and HLA in healthy donors. Clones were sequenced by immunoSEQ multiplex PCR, and TCRdb holds only the in-frame ones, with some missing. This sample yields fewer than 100,000 clones, of which about nine tenths are seen a single time; about 1.9% belongs to the top ten. Sequenced: PBMCs. The receptor set was obtained from a man under 40 in good health and CMV-seronegative. Each CDR3 is given with its conserved first and last residue. The order of the fields is CDR3 length, V gene, J gene, clone size, CDR3 protein. Size values are once, few and many counts, or a class for expanded clones, and some rows have none.

16	TRBV28	TRBJ2-3	.	CASTFSGRPTTDTQYF
14	TRBV4-1	TRBJ1-2	.	CASSQNTGSGGYTF
15	TRBV28	TRBJ2-2	.	CATDLRGKGTGELFF
13	TRBV29-1	TRBJ1-1	.	CSAGTIANTEAFF
16	TRBV7-8	TRBJ1-2	.	CASSLWDSSNSYGYTF
12	TRBV19	TRBJ2-5	once	CATSEATGTQYF
14	TRBV10-1	TRBJ1-1	.	CASSRTGKGTEAFF
14	TRBV28	TRBJ1-2	.	CASSLSDRAYGYTF
13	TRBV11-2	TRBJ1-2	.	CASSFKLGYGYTF
14	TRBV7-9	TRBJ2-5	once	CASSRYGQQETQYF
16	TRBV5-5	TRBJ2-7	.	CASSLDLGRSPYEQYF
13	TRBV6-6	TRBJ2-5	.	CASSSGQGARQYF
13	TRBV29-1	TRBJ1-4	.	CSVGQGFNEKLFF
13	TRBV7-3	TRBJ1-1	.	CASSHTGNSEAFF
13	TRBV18	TRBJ2-2	.	CASAPQNTGELFF
15	TRBV28	TRBJ2-3	.	CASSNGGGSVDTQYF
14	TRBV7-9	TRBJ2-3	.	CASDRDRDTDTQYF
15	TRBV4-1	TRBJ1-2	few	CASSQVSTGGYGYTF
15	TRBV30	TRBJ2-7	.	CAWSAQGTGGYEQYF
13	TRBV6-4	TRBJ2-3	many	CASSSGDTDTQYF
13	TRBV27	TRBJ1-1	.	CASRLVTRTEAFF
14	TRBV11-2	TRBJ2-7	.	CASGLSGDSYEQYF
16	TRBV11-3	TRBJ2-1	.	CASSLGALATDNEQFF
16	TRBV4-1	TRBJ2-7	.	CASSTRTTSAANEQYF
19	TRBV5-1	TRBJ1-3	.	CASSLRPGRSPTSGNTIYF
15	TRBV10-3	TRBJ1-6	once	CAISGESSYNSPLHF
14	TRBV19	TRBJ2-3	.	CASSPRGSTDTQYF
16	TRBV6-1	TRBJ2-3	.	CASSDAGTSVLDTQYF
15	TRBV19	TRBJ1-1	.	CASSIDPGAATEAFF
12	TRBV5-6	TRBJ2-5	.	CASSLQGETQYF
16	TRBV28	TRBJ2-5	.	CASSLYPPGGKETQYF
15	TRBV18	TRBJ1-2	.	CASSPGTGIGYGYTF
13	TRBV7-2	TRBJ1-2	.	CASSPLRDSGYTF
16	TRBV7-2	TRBJ2-7	.	CASSVTGTGGTVGQYF
16	TRBV14	TRBJ1-3	.	CASSLQGPLTGNTIYF
14	TRBV6-1	TRBJ2-7	.	CASSLTSGGYEQYF
14	TRBV10-3	TRBJ1-1	.	CAIREQGMNTEAFF
16	TRBV25-1	TRBJ2-1	.	CASSEQDLRSYNEQFF
14	TRBV29-1	TRBJ2-1	.	CSVEGGRALGEQFF
16	TRBV19	TRBJ1-6	.	CASSTQRQGSSSPLHF
14	TRBV7-9	TRBJ1-2	.	CASSQGAGDYGYTF
13	TRBV30	TRBJ1-4	.	CAWNSGDFEKLFF
16	TRBV2	TRBJ2-5	.	CASLHTGTGVRETQYF
19	TRBV5-4	TRBJ1-5	.	CASSSGPGQGAYSNQPQHF
15	TRBV28	TRBJ1-1	.	CASRKTGPSNTEAFF
13	TRBV11-3	TRBJ2-2	once	CASRGSGAGELFF
18	TRBV4-1	TRBJ2-1	.	CASSQDPVSGRMKGEQFF
16	TRBV9	TRBJ2-2	.	CASSVAPESPTGELFF
14	TRBV28	TRBJ1-3	.	CASYQGFGTDTIYF
15	TRBV10-3	TRBJ2-3	.	CAISEGQGSTDTQYF
15	TRBV2	TRBJ1-1	.	CASTGGGGLNTEAFF
18	TRBV19	TRBJ2-2	.	CASSISSGRALNTGELFF
15	TRBV5-6	TRBJ2-5	.	CASSLLSRDLETQYF
17	TRBV30	TRBJ2-2	.	CAWRPLAGVVRTGELFF